Listed here is a single T cell receptor (beta chain). V was clipped by 4 bases and J by 2 bases; unmatched bases: 10. There are 16 residues in the CDR3. Germline-derived CDR1 and CDR2 are SGHDN and FVKESK. The data are from a study of blood T cell repertoires in COVID-19. Study-level background: The United States, Italy and Spain were the sources of the acute and convalescent COVID-19 samples. The analysed material was cDNA or gDNA that came from T cells, B-cell-depleted T cells, or PBMCs.

Study processing details: How many nucleated cells were present was estimated from reference gene primer amplification. Generated by immunoSEQ multiplex PCR, the TCRdb table keeps only in-frame clones and is missing some. Clone size and the V and J calls come from that table; the DNA yielded D and trimming. The sample shows approximately 260,000 clones, around four fifths of them seen only once. The source material was peripheral blood. The V call is TRBV14, the J call TRBJ2-5; 7 nucleotides match TRBD1. The source is a man in his 60s who had recovered from COVID-19. The CDR3 sequence: CASSRKITGQQETQYF. CDR3 DNA sequence: TGTGCCAGCAGCCGAAAGATAACGGGACAGCAAGAGACCCAGTACTTC. Supplemented by reference TRBV14 and TRBJ2-5, the full variable domain reads EAGVTQFPSHSVIEKGQTVTLRCDPISGHDNLYWYRRVMGKEIKFLLHFVKESKQDESGMPNNRFLAERTGGTYSTLKVQPAELEDSGVYFCASSRKITGQQETQYFGPGTRLLVL.